These T cell receptor beta chains were read from a single sample in a study of ipilimumab plus nivolumab after autologous stem cell transplantation. Measured with immunoSEQ multiplex PCR; TCRdb has only the in-frame clones, and not every one. In the table there are some 10,000 clones, about four fifths of which are singletons. This material consisted of PBMCs, taken in a trial of ipilimumab plus nivolumab as post-transplant consolidation. These receptors were taken from a male donor with diffuse large B-cell lymphoma. CDR3s include the opening cysteine and the closing phenylalanine or tryptophan. D genes are given only for firm matches. For some rows the clone size is stated as once, few or many, or as a class when expanded; others skip it.

>14|TRBV7-9|TRBJ1-1|.|.
TGTGCCAGCAGCTCCAAGGATTCCAAGGGTGAAGCTTTCTTT
CASSSKDSKGEAFF
>14|TRBV2|TRBJ1-6|.|.
TGTGCCAGCGGGGGGACAACCAATAATTCACCCCTCCACTTT
CASGGTTNNSPLHF
>12|TRBV2|TRBJ1-1|.|.
TGTGCCAGCAGATCCCCGAACACTGAAGCTTTCTTT
CASRSPNTEAFF
>14|TRBV14|TRBJ2-7|TRBD1|.
TGTGCCAGCAGCCAACGGACAGGGGCCTACGAGCAGTACTTC
CASSQRTGAYEQYF
>13|TRBV7-9|TRBJ2-5|.|.
TGTGCCAGCAGCTATGGACCTGAAGAGACCCAGTACTTC
CASSYGPEETQYF
>16|TRBV7-6|TRBJ1-4|TRBD1|.
TGTGCCAGCAGCTTAGTTCCGGGACAGCCGAATGAAAAACTGTTTTTT
CASSLVPGQPNEKLFF
>16|TRBV6-1|TRBJ1-5|TRBD1|.
TGTGCCAGCAGTGAAAGAAGAGGACAGGGAAGTCAGCCCCAGCATTTT
CASSERRGQGSQPQHF
>13|TRBV5-6|TRBJ2-3|.|.
TGTGCCAGCAGCTTTTACACCACAGATACGCAGTATTTT
CASSFYTTDTQYF
>16|TRBV18|TRBJ2-7|.|.
TGTGCCAGCTCACCCGCGAACCCGGCCGGCTCCTACGAGCAGTACTTC
CASSPANPAGSYEQYF
>16|TRBV19|TRBJ1-1|.|once
TGTGCCAGTAGTTCAGACAGCTTTTTCATGAACACTGAAGCTTTCTTT
CASSSDSFFMNTEAFF
>15|TRBV11-2|TRBJ2-7|.|.
TGTGCCAGCAGCCGAGCAGGCGGTTCCTCCTACGAGCAGTACTTC
CASSRAGGSSYEQYF
>12|TRBV29-1|TRBJ2-7|TRBD1|.
TGCAGCACCCGGACAGGAGCCTACGAGCAGTACTTC
CSTRTGAYEQYF
>16|TRBV7-8|TRBJ1-6|.|.
TGTGCCAGCAGCCCCGGGGTAGACCGTTATAATTCACCCCTCCACTTT
CASSPGVDRYNSPLHF
>14|TRBV11-2|TRBJ2-7|TRBD2|.
TGTGCCAGCAGCTTTACCGGGGGGAGGAACGAGCAGTACTTC
CASSFTGGRNEQYF
>15|TRBV9|TRBJ2-1|TRBD2|.
TGTGCCAGCAGCGGAATCGGGCGGGGGGGCAATGAGCAGTTCTTC
CASSGIGRGGNEQFF
>18|TRBV4-3|TRBJ2-5|.|.
TGCGCCAGCAGCCAAGCAAAGGGCACTGGGATAATCCAAGAGACCCAGTACTTC
CASSQAKGTGIIQETQYF
>14|TRBV10-2|TRBJ2-7|TRBD1|.
TGCGCCAGCCGCGAGACAGGGATTCCCTACGAGCAGTACTTC
CASRETGIPYEQYF